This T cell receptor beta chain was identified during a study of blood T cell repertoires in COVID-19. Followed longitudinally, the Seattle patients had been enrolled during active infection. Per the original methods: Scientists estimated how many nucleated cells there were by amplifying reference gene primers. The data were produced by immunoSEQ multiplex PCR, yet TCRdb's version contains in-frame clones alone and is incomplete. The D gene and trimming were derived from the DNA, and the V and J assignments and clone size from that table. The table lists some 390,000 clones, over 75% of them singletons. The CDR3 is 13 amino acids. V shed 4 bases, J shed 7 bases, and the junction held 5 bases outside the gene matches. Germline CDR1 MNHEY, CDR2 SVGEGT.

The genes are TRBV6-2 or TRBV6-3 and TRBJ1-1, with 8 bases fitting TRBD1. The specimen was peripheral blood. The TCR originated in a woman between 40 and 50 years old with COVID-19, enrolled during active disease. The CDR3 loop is CASSFLGQGEAFF. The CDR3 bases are TGTGCCAGCAGTTTCCTTGGACAGGGTGAAGCTTTCTTT.